This T cell receptor beta chain was recorded in a study of beta chain features in type 1 diabetes. Expressed TCRB transcripts were sequenced, since all the RNA that had been isolated was reverse transcribed. Clones were sequenced by immunoSEQ multiplex PCR, and TCRdb holds only the in-frame ones, with some missing. The sample has over 150,000 clones, roughly 7.1% seen once; the top ten hold about 0.9%. CDR1 and CDR2 from the germline V gene are KGHSH and LQKENI. The V gene lost 0 bases and the J gene lost 4 bases, with 12 bases spanning the gap. This CDR3 is 15 amino acids long. Findings and caveats of the study: All four CD4+ subsets from Type 1 diabetes patients carried moderately but significantly shorter TCRB CDR3s.

This clone was seen a handful of times. Its antigen is undetermined. The source is a woman between 35 and 50 years old with type 1 diabetes. This chain uses TRBV18 with TRBJ1-1; D possibly corresponds to TRBD1 (5 bases). Source material: central memory CD4+ T cells from blood. The CDR3 nucleotides are TGTGCCAGCTCACCACCATCCGGGGGGGGCACTGAAGCTTTCTTT. It is translated as CASSPPSGGGTEAFF. The full variable domain, rest sourced from reference TRBV18 and TRBJ1-1, is NAGVMQNPRHLVRRRGQEARLRCSPMKGHSHVYWYRQLPEEGLKFMVYLQKENIIDESGMPKERFSAEFPKEGPSILRIQQVVRGDSAAYFCASSPPSGGGTEAFFGQGTRLTVV.